The rows below give T cell receptor beta chains drawn from one sample of a study of blood T cell repertoires in COVID-19. TCRdb keeps only in-frame clones here, not all; method: immunoSEQ multiplex PCR. The sample contains roughly 250,000 clones, around 89% of which appear only once. Sequenced sample: peripheral blood. These receptors all come from a man between 60 and 70 years old who had recovered from COVID-19. The CDR3 runs from the conserved cysteine through the conserved F or W. D genes are given only for firm matches. Size values are once, few and many counts, or a class for expanded clones, and some rows have none.

j_call | clone_size | cdr3_length | v_call | d_call | cdr3_aa | cdr3_nt
TRBJ2-2 | once | 18 | TRBV7-9 | TRBD1 | CASSSTGTGHANTGELFF | TGTGCCAGCAGCTCAACCGGGACAGGCCACGCGAACACCGGGGAGCTGTTTTTT
TRBJ2-1 | . | 16 | TRBV7-6 | TRBD1 | CASSYRDRGSYNEQFF | TGTGCCAGCAGCTACCGGGACAGGGGGTCCTACAATGAGCAGTTCTTC
TRBJ1-6 | . | 15 | TRBV10-3 | . | CAIRGGEVENSPLHF | TGTGCCATCAGGGGGGGGGAAGTAGAAAATTCACCCCTCCACTTT
TRBJ2-1 | . | 18 | TRBV6-2/TRBV6-3 | TRBD1 | CASSYTIGQGLSYNEQFF | TGTGCCAGCAGTTACACAATCGGACAGGGCCTCTCCTACAATGAGCAGTTCTTC
TRBJ2-7 | . | 14 | TRBV24-1 | . | CATSDPKTTPEQYF | TGTGCCACCAGTGATCCCAAGACTACCCCCGAGCAGTACTTC
TRBJ2-3 | . | 15 | TRBV2 | TRBD1 | CASSEDRGLRDTQYF | TGTGCCAGCAGTGAGGACAGGGGCTTAAGAGATACGCAGTATTTT
TRBJ1-2 | once | 14 | TRBV3-1/TRBV3-2 | . | CASSQGGASYGYTF | TGTGCCAGCAGCCAGGGTGGAGCCTCCTATGGCTACACCTTC
TRBJ1-6 | . | 14 | TRBV19 | . | CASRPGGDNSPLHF | TGTGCCAGTCGTCCGGGAGGCGATAATTCACCCCTCCACTTT
TRBJ2-7 | . | 14 | TRBV2 | . | CASNARTVAMGQYF | TGTGCCAGCAATGCCAGGACAGTGGCTATGGGGCAGTACTTC
TRBJ1-6 | . | 16 | TRBV10-3 | TRBD1 | CAIKGDRDSQNSPLHF | TGTGCCATCAAGGGGGACCGGGACAGCCAAAATTCACCCCTCCACTTT
TRBJ2-1 | . | 13 | TRBV18 | . | CASSPPERNEQFF | TGTGCCAGCTCACCACCTGAGAGGAATGAGCAGTTCTTC
TRBJ1-5 | . | 15 | TRBV18 | . | CASSPLDSPNQPQHF | TGTGCCAGCTCACCCCTTGACAGCCCGAATCAGCCCCAGCATTTT
TRBJ2-5 | . | 15 | TRBV5-1 | TRBD1 | CASSERTGGKETQYF | TGCGCCAGCAGCGAAAGGACAGGAGGAAAAGAGACCCAGTACTTC
TRBJ2-5 | . | 13 | TRBV30 | . | CAWSVRGSGTQYF | TGTGCCTGGAGTGTACGGGGGTCAGGGACCCAGTACTTC
TRBJ2-3 | . | 15 | TRBV18 | . | CASSQGSRGTDTQYF | TGTGCCAGCTCACAGGGTTCAAGGGGAACAGATACGCAGTATTTT
TRBJ1-6 | . | 15 | TRBV6-5 | TRBD1 | CASSPGQGASSPLHF | TGTGCCAGCAGTCCCGGACAGGGGGCTTCTTCACCCCTCCACTTT
TRBJ1-1 | many | 13 | TRBV12-3/TRBV12-4 | . | CASSLGGFTEAFF | TGTGCCAGCAGTTTAGGAGGGTTTACTGAAGCTTTCTTT
TRBJ1-2 | . | 14 | TRBV6-6 | TRBD1 | CASRAGGQEGGYTF | TGTGCCAGCAGAGCTGGGGGACAGGAAGGAGGCTACACCTTC
TRBJ2-7 | . | 14 | TRBV7-9 | . | CASSAGTGSYEQYF | TGTGCCAGCAGCGCGGGGACTGGATCCTACGAGCAGTACTTC
TRBJ1-6 | few | 14 | TRBV5-4 | . | CASSLEQNNSPLHF | TGTGCCAGCAGCTTGGAACAGAATAATTCACCCCTCCACTTT
TRBJ2-3 | few | 13 | TRBV7-2 | . | CASSSQPRDTQYF | TGTGCCAGCAGCTCACAGCCTCGGGATACGCAGTATTTT
TRBJ2-2 | . | 16 | TRBV5-5 | . | CASSFQGGQNTGELFF | TGTGCCAGCAGCTTCCAGGGGGGCCAGAACACCGGGGAGCTGTTTTTT
TRBJ2-3 | . | 15 | TRBV5-1 | . | CASSLEGTVADTQYF | TGCGCCAGCAGCTTAGAAGGGACTGTCGCTGATACGCAGTATTTT
TRBJ1-2 | . | 13 | TRBV9 | TRBD1 | CASSPGQGGGYTF | TGTGCCAGCAGCCCTGGACAGGGGGGCGGCTACACCTTC